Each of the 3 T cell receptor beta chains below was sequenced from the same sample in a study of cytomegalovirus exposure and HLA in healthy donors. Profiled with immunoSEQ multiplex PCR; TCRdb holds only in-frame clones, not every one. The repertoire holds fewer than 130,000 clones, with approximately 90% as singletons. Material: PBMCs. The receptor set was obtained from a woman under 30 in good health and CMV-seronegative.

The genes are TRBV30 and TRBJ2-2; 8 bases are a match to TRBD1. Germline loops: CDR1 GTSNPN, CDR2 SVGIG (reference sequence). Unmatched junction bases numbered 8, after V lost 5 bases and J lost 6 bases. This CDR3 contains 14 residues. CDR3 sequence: CAWDRGSRSGELFF. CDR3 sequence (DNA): TGTGCCTGGGACAGGGGTAGTCGGTCCGGGGAGCTGTTTTTT.

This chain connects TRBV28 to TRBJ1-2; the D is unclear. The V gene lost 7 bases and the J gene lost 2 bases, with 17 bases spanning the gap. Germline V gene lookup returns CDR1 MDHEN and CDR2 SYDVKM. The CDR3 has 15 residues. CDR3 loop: CASTPGGADNYGYTF. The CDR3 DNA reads TGTGCCAGCACCCCGGGTGGCGCAGACAACTATGGCTACACCTTC.

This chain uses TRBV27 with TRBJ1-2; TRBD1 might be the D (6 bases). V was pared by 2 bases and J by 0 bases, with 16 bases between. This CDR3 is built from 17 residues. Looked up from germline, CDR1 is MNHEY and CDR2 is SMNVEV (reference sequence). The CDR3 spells CASSLVGGGPANYGYTF. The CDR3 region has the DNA TGTGCCAGCAGTTTAGTGGGCGGGGGGCCAGCTAACTATGGCTACACCTTC.